Presented here are 32 T cell receptor beta chains from one specimen sequenced in a study of regulatory T cells in long-lasting Graves disease. Arm-PCR of CDR3 regions and iRepertoire HTBI primers were the basis on which TCR beta libraries were built. A single record per CDR3 protein comes from TCRdb applying MiXCR to the multiplex PCR reads. This sample has fewer than 550,000 distinct CDR3 sequences; 20% to 25% occur once, and the top ten carry 7% to 9%. Time point in this sample: persistent/refractory GD, antithyroid drugs over 5 years with positive TRAb. PBMC-extracted RNA yielded the TCR library. The source was peripheral blood mononuclear cells (PBMCs), collected when the disease was refractory, from a patient treated with antithyroid drugs. These receptors were taken from a female donor with Graves disease.

In this sample, this clonotype turned up many times. V usage is TRBV7-2 and J usage is TRBJ1-1; D unclear. Germline loops: CDR1 SGHTA, CDR2 FQGNSA. The CDR3 has 12 residues. V was cut by 1 base and J by 7 bases, with 7 bases left in between. The CDR3 loop reads CASSLGRIEAFF. DNA of the CDR3: TGTGCCAGCAGCTTAGGGCGGATTGAAGCTTTCTTT.

Many counts were recorded for this clonotype. The chain combines TRBV12-3 or TRBV12-4 with TRBJ1-2, with 9 bases aligning to TRBD1. The CDR3 is made up of 15 amino acids. The V segment lost 6 bases and the J segment 4 bases; nucleotides outside the gene matches: 9. The CDR3 region is CASRLGTGSIYGYTF. CDR3 DNA: TGTGCCAGCAGATTGGGGACAGGGAGTATCTATGGCTACACCTTC.

The rearrangement joins TRBV30 to TRBJ1-2; D remains ambiguous. Per germline, CDR1 GTSNPN and CDR2 SVGIG (reference sequence). Trimming took 2 bases from V and 1 from J, leaving 8 bases between them. The CDR3 totals 13 residues. The CDR3 nucleotides read TGTGCCTGGAGTTACGGACTTAACTATGGCTACACCTTC. As protein: CAWSYGLNYGYTF.

In its sample, this clonotype was seen many times. V usage is TRBV28 and J usage is TRBJ1-6; tentatively, D is TRBD1 (5 bases). Trimming removed 6 bases from V and 11 bases from J, with 14 bases in between. Germline V gene sequence: CDR1 MDHEN, CDR2 SYDVKM. The CDR3 covers 13 residues. CDR3 sequence reads: CASRRSGATPLHF. CDR3 bases: TGTGCCAGCAGGCGGTCCGGGGCTACACCCCTCCACTTT. The full variable domain, with the rest looked up from reference TRBV28 and TRBJ1-6, is DVKVTQSSRYLVKRTGEKVFLECVQDMDHENMFWYRQDPGLGLRLIYFSYDVKMKEKGDIPEGYSVSREKKERFSLILESASTNQTSMYLCASRRSGATPLHFGNGTRLTVT.

This clonotype turned up a few times. J is TRBJ2-7 and V is TRBV5-6; 7 nucleotides agree with TRBD1. J gave up 2 bases and V 3 bases, and 5 bases lay outside the gene matches. There are 14 residues in the CDR3. Germline loops: CDR1 SGHDT, CDR2 YYEEEE. This CDR3 is CASSYGTETYEQYF. In DNA form, the CDR3 reads TGTGCCAGCAGCTACGGGACAGAGACCTACGAGCAGTACTTC. The full variable domain, completed using reference TRBV5-6 and TRBJ2-7, is DAGVTQSPTHLIKTRGQQVTLRCSPKSGHDTVSWYQQALGQGPQFIFQYYEEEERQRGNFPDRFSGHQFPNYSSELNVNALLLGDSALYLCASSYGTETYEQYFGPGTRLTVT.

Ten or more counts support this clonotype. The gene calls are TRBV6-1 and TRBJ2-5; 8 nucleotides align to TRBD1. Germline loops: CDR1 MNHNS, CDR2 SASEGT. With 7 bases clipped from V and 1 base from J, the junction kept 17 bases outside the gene matches. This CDR3 has 18 residues. The CDR3 sequence is CASTYRDRNIGSQETQYF. For the CDR3, the DNA is TGTGCCAGCACCTACCGGGACAGGAACATCGGGTCCCAAGAGACCCAGTACTTC.

This rearrangement joins TRBV30 to TRBJ2-2; D gene uncertain. The CDR3 has 12 amino acids. Germline CDR1 GTSNPN, CDR2 SVGIG (reference sequence). The germline V and J ends were trimmed by 2 bases and 6 bases, with 7 bases remaining between them. Here the CDR3 reads CAWSKQSGELFF. In nucleotides, the CDR3 is TGTGCCTGGAGTAAACAGTCCGGGGAGCTGTTTTTT.

The genes are TRBV10-3 and TRBJ1-5; tentatively, D is TRBD1 (5 bases). Trimming shortened V by 6 bases and J by 7 bases, and 10 bases separated the two germline ends. CDR1 is ENHRY, CDR2 SYGVKD, per germline. This CDR3 region has 12 residues. CDR3 DNA sequence: TGTGCCATCAGGGGGGAAGGACAGCCCCAGCATTTT. It is translated as CAIRGEGQPQHF.

This clonotype showed up many times. The CDR3, as DNA: TGTGCCACCAGTGATCCGGCTAGCGGACAAGAGACCCAGTACTTC. Translation: CATSDPASGQETQYF. The chain recombines TRBV24-1 with TRBJ2-5; 7 nucleotides align to TRBD2. The CDR3 has 15 residues. Germline CDR1 is KGHDR and CDR2 is SFDVKD. Losses at the gene ends were 3 bases for V and 2 bases for J; bases not matched to a gene: 5.

This clonotype was picked up many times. The chain couples TRBV20-1 to TRBJ2-5, with D possibly being TRBD1 (6 bases). CDR3 length equals 15 residues. V dropped 1 base and J dropped 2 bases, with 14 bases sitting between them. In germline, CDR1 is DFQATT, CDR2 SNEGSKA (reference sequence). This CDR3 reads CSARVGAAGQETQYF. The DNA of the CDR3 is TGCAGTGCTAGAGTGGGGGCGGCAGGGCAAGAGACCCAGTACTTC.

For the CDR3, the DNA is TGCAGTGCTAGAGGGGGACAGGGGACTAAGAGCAGCTATGGCTACACCTTC. It yields the protein CSARGGQGTKSSYGYTF. The chain recombines TRBV20-1 with TRBJ1-2; 10 positions match TRBD1. From germline, CDR1 is DFQATT and CDR2 SNEGSKA (reference sequence). The CDR3 has 17 residues. V lost 1 base to trimming and J lost 4 bases; unmatched junction nucleotides: 12.

This clonotype showed up many times. The chain is built from TRBV7-9 and TRBJ2-5; 7 bases agree with TRBD2. This CDR3 is 15 amino acids long. Trimming at V came to 5 bases and at J to 5 bases, leaving 11 bases not matched to a gene. Germline V CDR1 and CDR2: SEHNR, FQNEAQ (reference sequence). CDR3 nucleotides: TGTGCCAGCAGCCCCCCTTCAGCGGGATGGGAGACCCAGTACTTC. Amino acid sequence: CASSPPSAGWETQYF.

This clonotype appeared a few times. The V call is TRBV5-1, the J call TRBJ1-4; D is undetermined. The germline CDR1 and CDR2 sequences are SGHRS and YFSETQ. The CDR3 contains 14 residues. V gave up 1 base and J gave up 3 bases, with 7 bases separating them. The CDR3 loop reads CASSLSGSNEKLFF. As DNA, the CDR3 is TGCGCCAGCAGCTTGTCAGGCTCTAATGAAAAACTGTTTTTT.

This clonotype was observed a few times. The chain recombines TRBV29-1 with TRBJ1-2; 7 positions agree with TRBD1. CDR1 is SQVTM, CDR2 ANQGSEA, per germline. V was pared by 3 bases and J by 3 bases, with 10 bases of the junction left unmatched. This CDR3 spans 15 amino acids. The DNA for the CDR3 is TGCAGCGTTGAGTTCCTACCGACAGGGTACTATGGCTACACCTTC. Residues: CSVEFLPTGYYGYTF.

The genes are TRBV19 and TRBJ1-2; D remains ambiguous. The germline V gene encodes CDR1 LNHDA and CDR2 SQIVND (reference sequence). The V end was cut by 10 bases, the J end by 7 bases, with 22 bases between. The CDR3 consists of 14 residues. Written as DNA, the CDR3 is TGTGCCACCAAGACGCTAACAGATGACTTTGGCTACACCTTC. It translates to CATKTLTDDFGYTF.

Ten or more counts support this clonotype. CDR3 bases: TGCGCCAGCAGCCCTCGGGGGGCCACGAACACTGAAGCTTTCTTT. The encoded protein is CASSPRGATNTEAFF. The rearrangement joins TRBV5-1 to TRBJ1-1, with D possibly TRBD1 on 6 matching bases. Germline assignment: CDR1 SGHRS and CDR2 YFSETQ. V lost 4 bases to trimming and J lost 1 base, with 14 bases between them. The CDR3 is made up of 15 amino acids.

This clonotype has only a few counts. V gene TRBV30 combines with J gene TRBJ2-4; no reliable D call. Germline V gene data show CDR1 as GTSNPN and CDR2 as SVGIG (reference sequence). V was cut by 4 bases and J by 2 bases, with 9 bases left in between. The length of the CDR3 is 13 residues. The CDR3 nucleotides read TGTGCCTGGATTCCGGCAACCAAAAACATTCAGTACTTC. As protein: CAWIPATKNIQYF.

This clonotype turned up a few times. The chain has TRBV19 and TRBJ1-4; D gene uncertain. Trimming stripped 11 bases from V and 5 bases from J, with 24 bases between. CDR3 length: 16 amino acids. CDR1 is LNHDA and CDR2 is SQIVND in the germline V gene (reference sequence). The CDR3, as DNA: TGTGCCGGTACCCTGACCGTAGTAGGACCAAATGAAAAACTGTTTTTT. Its translation is CAGTLTVVGPNEKLFF.

This chain joins TRBV6-4 and TRBJ2-2; TRBD2 aligns across 10 bases. The CDR3 has 14 amino acids. The J segment lost 5 bases and the V segment lost 7 bases, leaving 4 bases of the junction unmatched. CDR1 and CDR2 from the germline V gene are MRHNA and SNTAGT. CDR3 sequence reads: CASKVLAGTGELFF. The CDR3, as DNA: TGTGCCAGCAAAGTACTAGCGGGGACCGGGGAGCTGTTTTTT.

The chain links TRBV20-1 to TRBJ1-2, with 10 bases aligning to TRBD1. The ends lost 6 bases at V and 7 bases at J; junction bases unmatched: 11. CDR1 DFQATT and CDR2 SNEGSKA come from the germline V gene (reference sequence). This CDR3 region has 14 residues. The DNA of the CDR3 is TGCAGTGCCGAAAGGCGGGACAGGGGCTCTGGCTACACCTTC. It encodes CSAERRDRGSGYTF.

At least ten counts were recorded for this clonotype. The gene calls are TRBV20-1 and TRBJ1-2; D unclear. CDR1 and CDR2 from the germline V gene are DFQATT and SNEGSKA (reference sequence). Trimming cost V 0 bases and J 6 bases, with 11 bases left between them. The CDR3 totals 13 residues. CDR3 nucleotides: TGCAGTGCTAGAGACAGGAGGGAGGATGGCTACACCTTC. Amino acids: CSARDRREDGYTF.

The table lists this clonotype with many counts. The chain joins TRBV7-8 to TRBJ2-7; 7 positions agree with TRBD1. The germline V gene encodes CDR1 SGHVS and CDR2 FQNEAQ. The CDR3 sequence is 15 residues long. J lost 0 bases, V lost 5 bases, and 7 bases had no gene match. The CDR3 loop is CASSGARQGSYEQYF. The CDR3 coding sequence is TGTGCCAGCAGCGGAGCCAGACAGGGCTCCTACGAGCAGTACTTC. Drawing the rest from reference TRBV7-8 and TRBJ2-7, the complete variable domain is GAGVSQSPRYKVAKRGQDVALRCDPISGHVSLFWYQQALGQGPEFLTYFQNEAQLDKSGLPSDRFFAERPEGSVSTLKIQRTQQEDSAVYLCASSGARQGSYEQYFGPGTRLTVT.

The chain uses TRBV3-1 and TRBJ1-2; perhaps TRBD1 as D (5 bases). V shed 1 base and J shed 6 bases, with 9 bases lying between them. The CDR3 sequence is 13 residues long. Germline CDR1 LGHDT, CDR2 YNNKEL (reference sequence). The CDR3: CASSQGGADGYTF. CDR3 DNA: TGTGCCAGCAGCCAAGGAGGGGCGGATGGCTACACCTTC.

The chain employs TRBV20-1 and TRBJ1-1; tentative D call: TRBD1 (6 bases). Looked up from germline, CDR1 is DFQATT and CDR2 is SNEGSKA (reference sequence). The CDR3 has 15 residues. V lost 3 bases, J lost 4 bases, and 18 bases lay in between. CDR3 coding DNA: TGCAGTGCTAGTGGAGTGGGGGGGCTGGGCACTGAAGCTTTCTTT. As protein: CSASGVGGLGTEAFF.

CDR3 in DNA: TGTGCCAGTAGTATGGCACAGCTCAATCAGCCCCAGCATTTT. Translated, it gives CASSMAQLNQPQHF. The J gene is TRBJ1-5, the V gene TRBV19, with D uncertain. Germline V gives CDR1 LNHDA, CDR2 SQIVND (reference sequence). The CDR3 extends over 14 amino acids. The ends were cut back, 3 bases at V and 3 bases at J, with 9 bases in the middle.

This clonotype showed up many times. At one of its ends the junction is not consistent with the germline gene, which may arise from a read error. The chain combines TRBV10-3 with TRBJ2-7, with D hard to call. The V gene's germline CDR1 is ENHRY and CDR2 SYGVKD. The length of the CDR3 is 13 residues. CDR3 residues: CAIGPVRSNEQYF. CDR3 nucleotide sequence: TGTGCCATCGGACCAGTCCGCTCCAACGAGCAGTACTTC.

This clonotype was observed at least ten times. The chain carries TRBV20-1 and TRBJ2-7; D may be TRBD1 (5 bases). Germline lookup yields CDR1 DFQATT and CDR2 SNEGSKA (reference sequence). This CDR3 contains 14 residues. Deletions cut 0 bases from V and 4 bases from J, with 13 bases between. The CDR3 reads CSARDQVGVYEQYF. For the CDR3, the DNA is TGCAGTGCTAGAGATCAAGTAGGGGTTTACGAGCAGTACTTC.

This clonotype was observed at least ten times. The rearrangement joins TRBV7-2 to TRBJ2-2; D may be TRBD2 (6 bases). Trimming took off 5 bases at V and 11 bases at J, with 18 bases between the two ends. Germline CDR1 is SGHTA and CDR2 is FQGNSA. The CDR3 runs to 14 residues. The CDR3 region is CASSGQSVGGELFF. The CDR3 DNA reads as TGTGCCAGCAGCGGCCAGAGCGTGGGAGGCGAGCTGTTTTTT. Full variable domain (rest looked up from reference TRBV7-2 and TRBJ2-2): GAGVSQSPSNKVTEKGKDVELRCDPISGHTALYWYRQSLGQGLEFLIYFQGNSAPDKSGLPSDRFSAERTGGSVSTLTIQRTQQEDSAVYLCASSGQSVGGELFFGEGSRLTVL.

The genes are TRBV7-2 and TRBJ1-3; tentatively, D is TRBD1 (5 bases). Germline V gives CDR1 SGHTA, CDR2 FQGNSA. V lost 4 bases and J lost 4, with 14 bases in between. CDR3 length: 15 residues. The DNA of the CDR3 is TGTGCCAGCAGCTCTTGGGGGGGTGCAGGAAACACCATATATTTT. Encoded protein: CASSSWGGAGNTIYF. Using reference TRBV7-2 and TRBJ1-3 for the parts outside the CDR3, the full variable domain is GAGVSQSPSNKVTEKGKDVELRCDPISGHTALYWYRQSLGQGLEFLIYFQGNSAPDKSGLPSDRFSAERTGGSVSTLTIQRTQQEDSAVYLCASSSWGGAGNTIYFGEGSWLTVV.

Worth noting for this clonotype: At one end the junction does not follow the germline gene, possibly because of a read error. The J gene is TRBJ1-5, the V gene TRBV27; 8 nucleotides match TRBD1. This CDR3 spans 15 amino acids. Germline V gene sequence: CDR1 MNHEY, CDR2 SMNVEV (reference sequence). The CDR3 region has the DNA TGTGCCAACAGTTTACAGGGGGAGATTAACCAGCCCCAGCATTTT. Amino acid sequence: CANSLQGEINQPQHF.

This clonotype was seen repeatedly, ten times or more. The V call is TRBV11-2, the J call TRBJ1-1; no definite D call. The ends were cut back, 3 bases at V and 3 bases at J, with 11 bases in the middle. Per the germline V gene, CDR1 is SGHAT and CDR2 is FQNNGV. CDR3 length: 14 residues. CDR3 DNA sequence: TGTGCCAGCAGCTTCGCCGATGGGTACACTGAAGCTTTCTTT. Protein product: CASSFADGYTEAFF.

This clonotype has a count of ten or more. The gene calls are TRBV2 and TRBJ1-5, with D perhaps matching TRBD1 (5 bases). Per germline, CDR1 SNHLY and CDR2 FYNNEI. V was shortened by 4 bases and J by 0 bases, with 10 bases between the two germline ends. This CDR3 has 15 residues. The CDR3 loop reads CASSAQGYSNQPQHF. The DNA of the CDR3 is TGTGCCAGCAGTGCCCAGGGATATAGCAATCAGCCCCAGCATTTT. Looking up the rest from reference TRBV2 and TRBJ1-5 gives the full variable domain: EPEVTQTPSHQVTQMGQEVILRCVPISNHLYFYWYRQILGQKVEFLVSFYNNEISEKSEIFDDQFSVERPDGSNFTLKIRSTKLEDSAMYFCASSAQGYSNQPQHFGDGTRLSIL.